The 3 T cell receptor beta chains reported below all come from one sample, sequenced in a study of blood T cell repertoires in COVID-19 (dated by TCRdb to 2020 to 2022). The library was made by the immunoSEQ multiplex PCR assay. The table was pulled from immuneACCESS by TCRdb, which kept in-frame rearrangements only. Such tables lose some clones; where checked, under half of the loss comes from unresolved V genes, and the rest has no known cause. The sample yields approximately 110,000 clones; more than 80% were counted once. The top ten clones comprise about 4.5% of the sample. Sequencing used peripheral blood. These receptors were collected from a woman aged 50 to 65 with acute or convalescent COVID-19.

This rearrangement joins TRBV27 to TRBJ1-6, with TRBD1 matching over 7 bases. The CDR3 has 15 amino acids. Germline V gene lookup returns CDR1 MNHEY and CDR2 SMNVEV (reference sequence). With 5 bases clipped from V and 3 bases from J, the junction kept 4 bases outside the gene matches. The CDR3 reads CASSAWDSYNSPLHF. In DNA form, the CDR3 reads TGTGCCAGCAGTGCCTGGGACAGCTATAATTCACCCCTCCACTTT.

The chain recombines TRBV24-1 with TRBJ1-2, with TRBD1 matching over 7 bases. Germline V lookup: CDR1 KGHDR, CDR2 SFDVKD. CDR3 length equals 14 residues. Trimming cost V 4 bases and J 4 bases; bases outside gene matches: 5. The CDR3: CATSEGQNSYGYTF. CDR3 coding DNA: TGTGCCACCAGTGAGGGACAGAATTCCTATGGCTACACCTTC.

This clone has a handful of counts. The rearrangement links TRBV19 to TRBJ1-2, with TRBD1 as a possible D gene (6 bases). CDR1 and CDR2 from the germline V gene are LNHDA and SQIVND (reference sequence). V was trimmed by 1 base and J by 5 bases, leaving 17 bases between them. This CDR3 region has 16 residues. CDR3 sequence: CASSIVLPGEKYGYTF. The CDR3 nucleotides are TGTGCCAGTAGTATAGTGTTGCCAGGGGAGAAGTATGGCTACACCTTC.